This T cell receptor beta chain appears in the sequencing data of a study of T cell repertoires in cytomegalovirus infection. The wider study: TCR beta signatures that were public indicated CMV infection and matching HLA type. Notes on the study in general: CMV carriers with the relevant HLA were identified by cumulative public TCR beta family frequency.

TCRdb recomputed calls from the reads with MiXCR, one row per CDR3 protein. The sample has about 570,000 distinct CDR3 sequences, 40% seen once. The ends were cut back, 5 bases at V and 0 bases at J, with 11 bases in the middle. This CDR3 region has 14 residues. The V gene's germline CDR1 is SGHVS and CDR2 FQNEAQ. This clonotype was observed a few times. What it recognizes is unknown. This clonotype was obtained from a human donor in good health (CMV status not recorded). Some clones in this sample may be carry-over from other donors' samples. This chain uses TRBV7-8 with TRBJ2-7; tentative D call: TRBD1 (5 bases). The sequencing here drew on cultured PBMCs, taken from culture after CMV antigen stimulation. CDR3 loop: CASSRNTGSYEQYF. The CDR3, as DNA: TGTGCCAGCAGCCGCAATACAGGCTCCTACGAGCAGTACTTC.